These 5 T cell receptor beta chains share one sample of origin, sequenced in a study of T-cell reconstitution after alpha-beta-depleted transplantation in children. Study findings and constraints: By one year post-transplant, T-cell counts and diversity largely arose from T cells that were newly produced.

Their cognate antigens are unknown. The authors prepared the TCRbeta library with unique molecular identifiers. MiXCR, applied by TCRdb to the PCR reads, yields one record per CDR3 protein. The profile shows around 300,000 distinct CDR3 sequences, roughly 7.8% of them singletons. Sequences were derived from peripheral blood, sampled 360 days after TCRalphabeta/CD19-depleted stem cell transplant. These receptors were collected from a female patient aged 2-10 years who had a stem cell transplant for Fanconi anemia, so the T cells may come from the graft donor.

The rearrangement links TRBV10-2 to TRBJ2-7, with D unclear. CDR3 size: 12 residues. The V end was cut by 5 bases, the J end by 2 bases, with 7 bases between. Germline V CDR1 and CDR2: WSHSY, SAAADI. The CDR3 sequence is CASSLNAYEQYV. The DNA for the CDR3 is TGCGCCAGCAGTCTAAATGCCTACGAGCAGTACGTC.

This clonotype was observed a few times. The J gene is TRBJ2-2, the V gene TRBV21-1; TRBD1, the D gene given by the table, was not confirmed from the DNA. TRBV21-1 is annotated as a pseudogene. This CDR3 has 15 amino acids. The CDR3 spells CASSARDTGAGELFF. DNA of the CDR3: TGTGCCAGCAGCGCCCGGGACACGGGGGCCGGGGAGCTGTTTTTT.

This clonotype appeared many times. DNA of the CDR3: TGCAGTGCGCCTCTAGCGGGAGGCTCCTACGAGCAGTACTTC. Amino acid sequence: CSAPLAGGSYEQYF. The chain carries TRBV20-1 and TRBJ2-7; 11 bases agree with TRBD2. Germline loops: CDR1 DFQATT, CDR2 SNEGSKA (reference sequence). V was clipped by 6 bases and J by 0 bases; unmatched bases: 4. The CDR3 is made up of 14 amino acids.

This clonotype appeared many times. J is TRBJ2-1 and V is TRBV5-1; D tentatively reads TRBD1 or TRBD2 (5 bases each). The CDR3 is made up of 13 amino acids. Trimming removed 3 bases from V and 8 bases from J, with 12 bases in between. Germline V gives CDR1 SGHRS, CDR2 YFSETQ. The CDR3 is CASSSPGRDEQFF. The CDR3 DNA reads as TGCGCCAGCAGCTCCCCGGGGCGGGATGAGCAGTTCTTC.

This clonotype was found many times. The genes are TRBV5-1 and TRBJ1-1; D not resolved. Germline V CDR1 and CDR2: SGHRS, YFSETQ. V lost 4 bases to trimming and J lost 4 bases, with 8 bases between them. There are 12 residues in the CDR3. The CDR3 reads CASSQVGTEAFF. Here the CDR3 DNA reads TGCGCCAGCAGCCAAGTGGGCACTGAAGCTTTCTTT. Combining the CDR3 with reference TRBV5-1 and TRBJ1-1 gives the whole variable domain KAGVTQTPRYLIKTRGQQVTLSCSPISGHRSVSWYQQTPGQGLQFLFEYFSETQRNKGNFPGRFSGRQFSNSRSEMNVSTLELGDSALYLCASSQVGTEAFFGQGTRLTVV.